The rows below give T cell receptor beta chains drawn from one sample of a study of blood T cells in healthy people across ages. A single record per CDR3 protein comes from TCRdb applying MiXCR to the 5' RACE reads. Of 700,000 or so distinct CDR3 sequences listed, about a fifth are singletons. Sequenced input: blood. These receptors were obtained from a man between 65 and 80 years old in good health. Both conserved end residues are part of each CDR3. D genes are given only for firm matches. Clone size is shown for a subset of rows, as once, few, many or a class of expanded clone.

clone size	V gene	D gene	J gene	CDR3 protein	CDR3 DNA
.	TRBV27	.	TRBJ1-5	CASSSRGTGGGNQPQHF	TGTGCCAGCAGCTCGAGGGGGACCGGGGGAGGCAATCAGCCCCAGCATTTT
.	TRBV7-9	TRBD1	TRBJ1-2	CASSQPGQVPLDYGYTF	TGTGCCAGCAGCCAACCGGGACAGGTACCCTTGGACTATGGCTACACCTTC
.	TRBV6-5	.	TRBJ2-3	CASSRTLSNQPQYF	TGTGCCAGCAGCCGGACTCTTAGCAATCAGCCCCAGTATTTT
few	TRBV24-1	.	TRBJ2-7	CATEPHSYEQYF	TGTGCCACCGAACCCCACTCCTACGAGCAGTACTTC
.	TRBV7-2	.	TRBJ1-2	CASSGLGLNYGYTF	TGTGCCAGCAGTGGGCTGGGTCTAAACTATGGCTACACCTTC
.	TRBV4-2	TRBD2	TRBJ2-1	CASSRFASGSADEQFF	TGTGCCAGCAGCCGCTTCGCTAGCGGGAGTGCAGATGAGCAGTTCTTC
.	TRBV30	TRBD1	TRBJ1-5	CALGQGGDQPQHF	TGTGCCTTGGGACAGGGGGGGGATCAGCCCCAGCATTTT
.	TRBV7-2	.	TRBJ1-1	CASSLRATPYPNTEAFF	TGTGCCAGCAGCTTAAGGGCCACGCCCTACCCGAACACTGAAGCTTTCTTT
.	TRBV7-9	TRBD2	TRBJ2-5	CTSTTKTSGGETQYF	TGTACCAGCACCACAAAGACTAGCGGGGGTGAGACCCAGTACTTC
few	TRBV29-1	TRBD2	TRBJ2-1	CSSLAGAPLNEQFF	TGCAGCTCATTAGCGGGAGCACCCCTTAATGAGCAGTTCTTC
once	TRBV5-1	.	TRBJ2-3	CASSFFAGASTDTQYF	TGCGCCAGCAGCTTCTTCGCAGGTGCTAGCACAGATACGCAGTATTTT
.	TRBV3-1	.	TRBJ2-2	CASSQSAVATGELFF	TGTGCCAGCAGCCAATCGGCGGTGGCCACCGGGGAGCTGTTTTTT
few	TRBV5-1	.	TRBJ2-5	CASSFIPEETQYF	TGCGCCAGCAGCTTTATCCCCGAGGAGACCCAGTACTTC
few	TRBV12-3/TRBV12-4	.	TRBJ1-3	CASSPDSSGNTIYF	TGTGCCAGCAGCCCGGACAGTTCTGGAAACACCATATATTTT
.	TRBV7-8	.	TRBJ2-7	CASSAGITYEQYF	TGTGCCAGCAGCGCCGGGATTACCTACGAGCAGTACTTC
few	TRBV29-1	.	TRBJ2-3	CSVEVFSTDTQYF	TGCAGCGTTGAAGTTTTCTCCACAGATACGCAGTATTTT
many	TRBV10-3	TRBD1	TRBJ1-2	CAISDWGTGENGYTF	TGTGCCATCAGTGATTGGGGGACAGGGGAAAATGGCTACACCTTC
few	TRBV6-5	.	TRBJ1-4	CASNSGLANEKLFF	TGTGCCAGCAACTCAGGGCTCGCTAATGAAAAACTGTTTTTT
.	TRBV12-3/TRBV12-4	.	TRBJ2-7	CASSQRDWNEQYF	TGTGCCAGCAGTCAAAGGGACTGGAACGAGCAGTACTTC
many	TRBV20-1	.	TRBJ2-2	CSARVQGIGTGELFF	TGCAGTGCTAGAGTTCAGGGGATAGGGACCGGGGAGCTGTTTTTT
.	TRBV12-3/TRBV12-4	.	TRBJ2-3	CASSLSLGVKADAQYF	TGTGCCAGCAGTTTAAGTTTGGGAGTCAAAGCAGATGCGCAGTATTTT
few	TRBV5-1	TRBD1	TRBJ1-3	CASSSDRDSGNTIYF	TGCGCCAGCAGCTCGGACAGGGACTCTGGAAACACCATATATTTT
few	TRBV7-6	TRBD1	TRBJ1-4	CASSRNSGGDEKLFF	TGTGCCAGCAGCCGAAATTCAGGGGGCGATGAAAAACTGTTTTTT
few	TRBV6-5	.	TRBJ2-1	CASRDDGGSYNEQFF	TGTGCCAGCAGAGACGACGGGGGCTCCTACAATGAGCAGTTCTTC
.	TRBV27	.	TRBJ2-3	CASSLGTSSVPGLDTQYF	TGTGCCAGCAGTTTGGGGACCTCTAGCGTGCCGGGTTTAGATACGCAGTATTTT